This T cell receptor beta chain was identified in a study of OX40 agonist ivuxolimab in advanced cancers. Study-level background: Ivuxolimab, which targeted the costimulatory receptor OX40 (CD134), was an agonistic, fully human IgG2 monoclonal antibody. The paper reports the monotherapy dose-escalation portion (N of about 50 patients) of the phase I ivuxolimab trial. In the dose-escalation cohort, about four fifths of patients were male, and the mean age was approximately 60 years with a range of about 23 to 79. Intravenous ivuxolimab was administered to patients every 2 weeks at six dose levels: 0.01, 0.1, 0.3, 1.5, 3 and 10 mg/kg. Peripheral TCRbeta sequencing aimed to test whether ivuxolimab altered TCR sequence diversity and caused clonal T-cell expansion. Patients were allowed to have had prior anti-PD-1, anti-PD-L1 or anti-CTLA-4 therapy, and 40% of the dose-escalation patients had previously received checkpoint inhibitors. Of the approximately 53 patients in dose escalation, 19 had hepatocellular carcinoma, about 15 had melanoma, 9 had renal cell carcinoma and 9 had head and neck cancer. Partial responses were achieved by three dose-escalation patients, of whom one had hepatocellular carcinoma and two had cutaneous melanoma. The paper as a whole reports these results and caveats: After ivuxolimab, more expanded clones were found on average in CD8+ T cells than in CD4+ T cells. In the 0.1-3.0 mg/kg groups, partial responders had among the lowest normalized peripheral clonal expansion, particularly in CD8+ T cells. Clonal expansion of both CD4+ and CD8+ blood T cells was observed from baseline to week 6 at doses 0.1 to 3.0 mg/kg. Low levels of normalized T-cell clonal expansion were also seen in some patients who did not respond. The antigen specificity of the clonally expanded peripheral T cells was not determined.

Patients with autoimmune disease history or receiving systemic immunosuppression were excluded from the trial. Peripheral blood for TCR sequencing was drawn from every dose cohort at baseline, at cycle 4 day 1 and at cycle 7 day 1. Samples were obtained from an open-label, multicenter, first-in-human phase I dose-escalation trial of ivuxolimab. The trial enrolled adults with locally advanced or metastatic head and neck squamous cell, hepatocellular, melanoma or renal cell carcinoma. Before TCR sequencing, CD4+ T cells and CD8+ T cells were sorted from peripheral blood as separate populations. For this clone: No antigen is known for it. No much larger clonotype is one base removed from it; base qualities were not supplied.

Genomic DNA was extracted from sorted cells for sequencing of the TCRbeta CDR3 region. The immunoSEQ Assay was used for sequencing of TCRbeta CDR3 regions. This immuneACCESS table, as held by TCRdb, lists in-frame sequences with V and J called but not all clones. Of the missing ones, under half trace to an unresolved V gene in checked studies; the others have no known cause. Counted in this sample were roughly 56,000 clones; about four fifths of them appeared once. The top ten clonotypes cover 4.6% of the sample. Sequencing was performed on CD4+ or CD8+ T cells sorted from blood, taken in a trial of the OX40 agonist ivuxolimab. The origin of this receptor is an adult with an advanced solid tumor such as melanoma, head and neck, liver or kidney cancer.

The CDR3 reads as follows: CASSEEDSPPDEQYF. The nucleotide sequence is given as TGTGCCAGCAGTGAAGAGGACTCCCCACCAGACGAGCAGTACTTC. In this chain, TRBV6-1 is recombined with TRBJ2-7; TRBD2 is a possible D gene, resting on 5 matching bases. The CDR1 and CDR2 encoded by the germline V gene are MNHNS and SASEGT. CDR3 length: 15 amino acids, cysteine to phenylalanine. Only the CDR3 region is kept as DNA, spanning 45 bases read in frame from base 1. V was cut back by 1 base and J by 5 bases, leaving a gap of 15 bases between them.